A single sample gave rise to the 16 T cell receptor beta chains below, sequenced in a study of blood T cell repertoires in COVID-19. Sequencing used immunoSEQ multiplex PCR; TCRdb keeps in-frame clones, though not all of them. The table includes hundreds of thousands of clones, roughly 85% detected once. Sample: peripheral blood. Receptor source: a woman between 35 and 50 years old with active or convalescent COVID-19.

The chain combines TRBV10-1 with TRBJ1-1; possible D gene TRBD1, 6 bases. V dropped 0 bases and J dropped 4 bases, with 6 bases sitting between them. CDR3 size: 13 residues. CDR1 WNHNN and CDR2 SYGVQD come from the germline V gene (reference sequence). In DNA, the CDR3 is TGCGCCAGCAGTGAGTCCAGGGGCACTGAAGCTTTCTTT. Protein: CASSESRGTEAFF.

This sequence joins TRBV14 and TRBJ1-1; D uncertain. V was shortened by 5 bases and J by 1 base, with 17 bases between the two germline ends. There are 16 residues in the CDR3. In germline, CDR1 is SGHDN, CDR2 FVKESK. CDR3 amino acids: CASSELPGNGNTEAFF. The DNA of the CDR3 is TGTGCCAGCAGCGAATTACCCGGGAACGGGAACACTGAAGCTTTCTTT.

This clone showed up just once. V usage is TRBV27 and J usage is TRBJ2-7; D is ambiguous. The CDR3 totals 14 residues. Germline V gene lookup returns CDR1 MNHEY and CDR2 SMNVEV (reference sequence). V was clipped by 4 bases and J by 2 bases, with 12 bases between them. The CDR3, as DNA: TGTGCCAGCAGTTCACCGGGTGTTGCCTACGAGCAGTACTTC. As protein: CASSSPGVAYEQYF.

The V call is TRBV2, the J call TRBJ1-4; D is unclear. Germline CDR1 is SNHLY and CDR2 is FYNNEI. V dropped 3 bases and J dropped 4 bases, with 9 bases sitting between them. The CDR3 is 14 amino acids. This CDR3 reads CASSDRPINEKLFF. In DNA, the CDR3 is TGTGCCAGCAGTGACAGGCCAATTAATGAAAAACTGTTTTTT.

The rearrangement uses TRBV10-3 and TRBJ2-3; 7 nucleotides align to TRBD2. This CDR3 has 14 residues. CDR1 is ENHRY and CDR2 is SYGVKD in the germline V gene. The junction had 0 bases not matched to a gene; V was cut back by 2 bases and J by 1 base. The CDR3 nucleotides read TGTGCCATCAGTGAGAGCGGGGGCACAGATACGCAGTATTTT. It translates to CAISESGGTDTQYF.

The count of this clone is one. This chain links TRBV19 with TRBJ1-2; TRBD1 matches at 10 bases. Germline assignment: CDR1 LNHDA and CDR2 SQIVND (reference sequence). This CDR3 is built from 17 residues. The V and J ends lost 3 bases and 3 bases, in that order; junction bases with no gene match: 10. The CDR3 DNA follows: TGTGCCAGTAGTATTGGGGGACAGGGGCCCTCGTACTATGGCTACACCTTC. It translates to CASSIGGQGPSYYGYTF.

This chain connects TRBV18 to TRBJ1-2; 7 bases fit TRBD1. The length of the CDR3 is 11 residues. The germline V gene has CDR1 KGHSH and CDR2 LQKENI. The junction had 2 bases not matched to a gene; V was cut back by 5 bases and J by 8 bases. The CDR3 sequence: CASSDREGYTF. CDR3 DNA sequence: TGTGCCAGCTCAGACAGGGAAGGCTACACCTTC.

The rearrangement joins TRBV9 to TRBJ1-4, with D possibly matching TRBD1 (5 bases). V was clipped by 0 bases and J by 8 bases, with 14 bases between them. Germline V gene data show CDR1 as SGDLS and CDR2 as YYNGEE. The CDR3 runs to 15 residues. The CDR3 loop reads CASSVGGASGEKLFF. The CDR3 DNA follows: TGTGCCAGCAGCGTAGGCGGGGCTTCGGGGGAAAAACTGTTTTTT.

V gene TRBV28 combines with J gene TRBJ1-1; 8 bases are shared with TRBD1. The CDR3 is 14 residues long. V lost 6 bases to trimming and J lost 0 bases; unmatched junction nucleotides: 3. Germline V gene lookup returns CDR1 MDHEN and CDR2 SYDVKM. CDR3 protein: CASSPDRVNTEAFF. The CDR3 nucleotides are TGTGCCAGCAGCCCGGACAGGGTGAACACTGAAGCTTTCTTT.

The chain couples TRBV7-2 to TRBJ1-4; maybe TRBD1 (6 bases). Germline-derived CDR1 and CDR2 are SGHTA and FQGNSA. CDR3 length: 13 amino acids. V lost 5 bases to trimming and J lost 10 bases, with 14 bases between them. CDR3: CASSETRGAKLFF. In DNA form, the CDR3 reads TGTGCCAGCAGCGAGACCCGGGGGGCAAAACTGTTTTTT.

The rearrangement links TRBV19 to TRBJ2-7; the match to TRBD1 covers 10 bases. The CDR3 has 14 amino acids. With 3 bases clipped from V and 2 bases from J, the junction kept 1 base outside the gene matches. CDR1 is LNHDA and CDR2 is SQIVND in the germline V gene (reference sequence). The chain's CDR3 is CASSMTGGAYEQYF. The CDR3 coding sequence is TGTGCCAGTAGTATGACAGGGGGCGCCTACGAGCAGTACTTC.

The chain employs TRBV2 and TRBJ2-7; no clear D gene. Deletions cut 3 bases from V and 1 base from J, with 10 bases between. The CDR3 has 14 amino acids. CDR1 is SNHLY and CDR2 is FYNNEI in the germline V gene. The CDR3 reads CASSEAIPSYEQYF. CDR3 coding DNA: TGTGCCAGCAGTGAGGCAATACCATCCTACGAGCAGTACTTC. The entire variable domain, with the rest obtained from reference TRBV2 and TRBJ2-7, is as follows: EPEVTQTPSHQVTQMGQEVILRCVPISNHLYFYWYRQILGQKVEFLVSFYNNEISEKSEIFDDQFSVERPDGSNFTLKIRSTKLEDSAMYFCASSEAIPSYEQYFGPGTRLTVT.

This clone appeared a single time. The chain joins TRBV25-1 to TRBJ1-2; 8 bases line up with TRBD1. Trimming removed 3 bases from V and 0 bases from J; junction bases left unmatched: 6. Per germline, CDR1 MGHDK and CDR2 SYGVNS. The CDR3 has 16 amino acids. The CDR3 DNA reads TGTGCCAGCAGTGATTGGGACAGGAACACTAACTATGGCTACACCTTC. This sequence encodes CASSDWDRNTNYGYTF.

This sequence joins TRBV25-1 and TRBJ1-1, with 7 bases aligning to TRBD1. Germline loops: CDR1 MGHDK, CDR2 SYGVNS. The junction had 3 bases not matched to a gene; V was cut back by 5 bases and J by 0 bases. The CDR3 is 14 amino acids. CDR3 region: CASSSGGLNTEAFF. The CDR3 bases are TGTGCCAGCAGTTCAGGGGGGCTGAACACTGAAGCTTTCTTT.

The chain has TRBV2 and TRBJ2-5; D is undetermined. The CDR3 is made up of 12 amino acids. Trimming cost V 10 bases and J 0 bases, with 9 bases left between them. Per germline, CDR1 SNHLY and CDR2 FYNNEI. The DNA for the CDR3 is TGTGCCACCATGCGAGACCAAGAGACCCAGTACTTC. This encodes CATMRDQETQYF.

This chain joins TRBV9 and TRBJ2-5, with 10 bases identical to TRBD2. With V trimmed by 8 bases and J by 5 bases, 9 bases remained unmatched. This CDR3 is built from 14 residues. The germline CDR1 and CDR2 sequences are SGDLS and YYNGEE. CDR3 DNA: TGTGCCAGTGGGAGCGGGGGGGCCGGGGAGACCCAGTACTTC. Protein: CASGSGGAGETQYF.